A selection of T cell receptor beta chains follows, all from one sample in a study of blood T cell repertoires in COVID-19. TCRdb keeps only in-frame clones here, not all; method: immunoSEQ multiplex PCR. Altogether about 200,000 clones are present, roughly nine tenths being singletons, with the ten largest covering around 0.7%. The sequenced sample was peripheral blood. The receptors derive from a middle-aged man with acute or convalescent COVID-19. Each CDR3 is given with its conserved first and last residue. A D gene is named only where the DNA matches it firmly. A clone size is listed for some rows: how often the clone was seen (once, few, many), or a class if it is expanded.

d_gene: -
j_gene: TRBJ2-5
v_gene: TRBV7-3
abundance: -
CDR3aa: CASSPRGQETQYF
CDR3nt: TGTGCCAGCAGCCCCCGCGGGCAAGAGACCCAGTACTTC

d_gene: TRBD1
j_gene: TRBJ2-3
v_gene: TRBV4-2
abundance: few
CDR3aa: CASSLSGGRGTDTQYF
CDR3nt: TGTGCCAGCAGCCTTTCAGGGGGCCGCGGCACAGATACGCAGTATTTT

d_gene: -
j_gene: TRBJ1-1
v_gene: TRBV6-6
abundance: -
CDR3aa: CASSPVGGGSWNTEAFF
CDR3nt: TGTGCCAGCAGTCCCGTCGGAGGCGGCAGTTGGAACACTGAAGCTTTCTTT

d_gene: -
j_gene: TRBJ1-5
v_gene: TRBV18
abundance: once
CDR3aa: CASSLNLQELRPQHF
CDR3nt: TGTGCCAGCTCACTGAACCTACAGGAACTTCGGCCCCAGCATTTT

d_gene: TRBD1
j_gene: TRBJ1-2
v_gene: TRBV5-1
abundance: -
CDR3aa: CASSFRTGGRASVYGYTF
CDR3nt: TGCGCCAGCAGCTTCAGGACAGGAGGACGCGCATCGGTCTATGGCTACACCTTC

d_gene: TRBD2
j_gene: TRBJ2-3
v_gene: TRBV19
abundance: -
CDR3aa: CASSIEASGRRGGRDTQYF
CDR3nt: TGTGCCAGTAGTATAGAGGCTAGCGGGAGAAGAGGCGGGAGGGATACGCAGTATTTT

d_gene: TRBD1
j_gene: TRBJ1-2
v_gene: TRBV11-2
abundance: -
CDR3aa: CASSLEDRGYGYTF
CDR3nt: TGTGCCAGCAGCTTAGAGGACAGGGGCTATGGCTACACCTTC

d_gene: -
j_gene: TRBJ2-1
v_gene: TRBV9
abundance: -
CDR3aa: CASSVDLTGGAYNEQFF
CDR3nt: TGTGCCAGCAGCGTAGATTTAACAGGGGGGGCCTACAATGAGCAGTTCTTC

d_gene: -
j_gene: TRBJ2-3
v_gene: TRBV29-1
abundance: once
CDR3aa: CSVTLTGLLTDTQYF
CDR3nt: TGCAGCGTTACCCTTACAGGGCTACTCACAGATACGCAGTATTTT

d_gene: TRBD1
j_gene: TRBJ2-3
v_gene: TRBV2
abundance: -
CDR3aa: CASKDRETDTQYF
CDR3nt: TGTGCCAGCAAAGACAGGGAAACAGATACGCAGTATTTT

d_gene: -
j_gene: TRBJ1-5
v_gene: TRBV3-1/TRBV3-2
abundance: -
CDR3aa: CASSLGAGYQPQHF
CDR3nt: TGTGCCAGCAGCCTTGGAGCTGGTTATCAGCCCCAGCATTTT

d_gene: TRBD1
j_gene: TRBJ2-1
v_gene: TRBV4-1
abundance: -
CDR3aa: CASSHADRYNEQFF
CDR3nt: TGCGCCAGCAGCCATGCGGACAGGTACAATGAGCAGTTCTTC

d_gene: TRBD1
j_gene: TRBJ1-5
v_gene: TRBV19
abundance: many
CDR3aa: CASNQAGQGNQPQHF
CDR3nt: TGTGCCAGTAATCAGGCGGGACAGGGCAATCAGCCCCAGCATTTT

d_gene: TRBD2
j_gene: TRBJ2-1
v_gene: TRBV27
abundance: -
CDR3aa: CASSTRATSLKQFF
CDR3nt: TGTGCCAGCAGCACCCGTGCGACTAGCCTTAAACAGTTCTTC

d_gene: -
j_gene: TRBJ2-3
v_gene: TRBV11-3
abundance: -
CDR3aa: CASSLEAGASTDTQYF
CDR3nt: TGTGCCAGCAGCTTAGAAGCTGGTGCGAGCACAGATACGCAGTATTTT

d_gene: -
j_gene: TRBJ2-1
v_gene: TRBV4-1
abundance: -
CDR3aa: CASSQESRTFYPNNEQFF
CDR3nt: TGCGCCAGCAGCCAAGAATCCCGGACATTCTACCCTAACAATGAGCAGTTCTTC

d_gene: TRBD1
j_gene: TRBJ1-1
v_gene: TRBV28
abundance: -
CDR3aa: CASSRGRVEAFF
CDR3nt: TGTGCCAGCAGCAGGGGGCGGGTAGAGGCTTTCTTT

d_gene: -
j_gene: TRBJ2-3
v_gene: TRBV2
abundance: -
CDR3aa: CASRETEIRTDTQYF
CDR3nt: TGTGCCAGCAGGGAGACAGAAATCCGCACAGATACGCAGTATTTT

d_gene: -
j_gene: TRBJ1-6
v_gene: TRBV28
abundance: -
CDR3aa: CASRAVNSPLHF
CDR3nt: TGTGCCAGCAGGGCAGTTAATTCACCCCTCCACTTT

d_gene: -
j_gene: TRBJ1-2
v_gene: TRBV19
abundance: -
CDR3aa: CASSIQWGTPYGYTF
CDR3nt: TGTGCCAGTAGTATCCAGTGGGGCACCCCCTATGGCTACACCTTC

d_gene: -
j_gene: TRBJ2-3
v_gene: TRBV5-1
abundance: -
CDR3aa: CASKVGLPTDTQYF
CDR3nt: TGCGCCAGCAAGGTAGGACTACCCACAGATACGCAGTATTTT

d_gene: TRBD1
j_gene: TRBJ1-1
v_gene: TRBV6-5
abundance: -
CDR3aa: CASSWGRGRTEAFF
CDR3nt: TGTGCCAGCAGTTGGGGCAGGGGGAGGACTGAAGCTTTCTTT

d_gene: -
j_gene: TRBJ2-1
v_gene: TRBV24-1
abundance: -
CDR3aa: CATSDVRGPVDEQFF
CDR3nt: TGTGCCACCAGTGATGTTAGAGGGCCGGTCGATGAGCAGTTCTTC

d_gene: TRBD1
j_gene: TRBJ1-4
v_gene: TRBV9
abundance: -
CDR3aa: CASSTRPGQGNEKLFF
CDR3nt: TGTGCCAGCAGCACCCGTCCGGGACAGGGGAACGAAAAACTGTTTTTT

d_gene: TRBD1
j_gene: TRBJ2-7
v_gene: TRBV28
abundance: -
CDR3aa: CASSFWQGAVYEQYF
CDR3nt: TGTGCCAGCAGTTTTTGGCAGGGGGCAGTCTACGAGCAGTACTTC

d_gene: TRBD2
j_gene: TRBJ2-7
v_gene: TRBV7-2
abundance: -
CDR3aa: CASSLGLAVYEQYF
CDR3nt: TGTGCCAGCAGCTTAGGACTAGCGGTCTACGAGCAGTACTTC

d_gene: -
j_gene: TRBJ1-1
v_gene: TRBV29-1
abundance: -
CDR3aa: CSVKVYTNTEAFF
CDR3nt: TGCAGCGTCAAAGTATACACGAACACTGAAGCTTTCTTT